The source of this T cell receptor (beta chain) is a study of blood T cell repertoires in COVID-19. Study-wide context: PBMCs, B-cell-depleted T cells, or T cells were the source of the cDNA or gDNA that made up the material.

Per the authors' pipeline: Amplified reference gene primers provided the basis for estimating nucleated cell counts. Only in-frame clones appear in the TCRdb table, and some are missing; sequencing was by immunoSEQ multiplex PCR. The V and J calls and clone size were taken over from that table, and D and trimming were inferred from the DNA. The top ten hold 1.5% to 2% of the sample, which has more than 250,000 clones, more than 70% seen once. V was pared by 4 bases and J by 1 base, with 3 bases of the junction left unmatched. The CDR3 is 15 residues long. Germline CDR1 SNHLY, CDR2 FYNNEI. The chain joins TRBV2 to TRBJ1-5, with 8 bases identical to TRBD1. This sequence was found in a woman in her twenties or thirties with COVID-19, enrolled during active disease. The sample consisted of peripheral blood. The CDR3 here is CASSGQGTSNQPQHF. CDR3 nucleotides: TGTGCCAGCAGTGGACAGGGGACGAGCAATCAGCCCCAGCATTTT. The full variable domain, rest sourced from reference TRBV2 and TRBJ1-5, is EPEVTQTPSHQVTQMGQEVILRCVPISNHLYFYWYRQILGQKVEFLVSFYNNEISEKSEIFDDQFSVERPDGSNFTLKIRSTKLEDSAMYFCASSGQGTSNQPQHFGDGTRLSIL.